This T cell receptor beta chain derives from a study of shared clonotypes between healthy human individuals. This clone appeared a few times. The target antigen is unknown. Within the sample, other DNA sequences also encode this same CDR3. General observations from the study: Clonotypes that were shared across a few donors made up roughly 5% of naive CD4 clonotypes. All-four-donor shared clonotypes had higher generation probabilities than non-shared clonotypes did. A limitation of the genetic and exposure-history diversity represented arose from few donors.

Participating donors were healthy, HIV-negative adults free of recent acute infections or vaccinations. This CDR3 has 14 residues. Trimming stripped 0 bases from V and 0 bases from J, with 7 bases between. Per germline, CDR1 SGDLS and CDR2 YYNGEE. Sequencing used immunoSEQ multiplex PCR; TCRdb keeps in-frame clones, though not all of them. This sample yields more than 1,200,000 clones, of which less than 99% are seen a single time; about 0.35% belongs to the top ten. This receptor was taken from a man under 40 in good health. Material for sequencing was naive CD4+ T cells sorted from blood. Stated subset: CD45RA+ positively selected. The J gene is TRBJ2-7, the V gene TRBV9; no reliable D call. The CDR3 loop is CASSVGTVSYEQYF. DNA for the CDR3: TGTGCCAGCAGCGTAGGGACGGTCTCCTACGAGCAGTACTTC.